The clone carrying this T cell receptor (beta chain) was counted ten times or more. The sample's time point: newly diagnosed GD, antithyroid drugs for less than 3 months. RNA from PBMCs was the source of the TCR library. Libraries of TCR beta came from iRepertoire HTBI primers plus Arm-PCR of CDR3 regions. TCRdb reprocessed the multiplex PCR reads with MiXCR, giving one entry per CDR3 protein. The repertoire holds about 200,000 distinct CDR3 sequences, with approximately 19% as singletons. The data derive from a study of regulatory T cells in long-lasting Graves disease. The V gene's germline CDR1 is DFQATT and CDR2 SNEGSKA (reference sequence). With V trimmed by 2 bases and J by 4 bases, 4 bases remained unmatched. The CDR3 runs 14 residues. These data were also reused for a study on T cells in Graves' hyperthyroidism and ophthalmopathy.

Material: peripheral blood mononuclear cells (PBMCs), obtained at new diagnosis, from a patient treated with antithyroid drugs. The gene calls are TRBV20-1 and TRBJ2-5; 10 positions agree with TRBD2. The sequence came from a woman in her 30s with Graves disease. As DNA, the CDR3 is TGCAGTGCTAGAAGGAGCGGGAGGGGAGAGACCCAGTACTTC. It encodes CSARRSGRGETQYF.